Each of the 20 T cell receptor beta chains below was sequenced from the same sample in a study of shared clonotypes between healthy human individuals. Only in-frame clones appear in the TCRdb table, and some are missing; sequencing was by immunoSEQ multiplex PCR. The top ten hold over 0.1% of the sample, which has around 2.3 million clones, almost 96% seen once. Source material: naive CD4+ T cells sorted from blood. Subset described: CD45RA+ positively selected. The receptors here all came from a man between 18 and 29 years old in good health.

The chain employs TRBV30 and TRBJ2-4, with 14 bases lining up with TRBD2. Germline CDR1 GTSNPN, CDR2 SVGIG (reference sequence). This CDR3 contains 18 residues. Trimming took 0 bases from V and 1 from J; bases not matched to a gene: 5. The CDR3 nucleotides are TGTGCCTGGAGTGTGGGACTAGCGGGAGCTATCGCCAAAAACATTCAGTACTTC. It codes for CAWSVGLAGAIAKNIQYF.

The chain recombines TRBV6-6 with TRBJ2-7; D not certain. The V gene's germline CDR1 is MNHNY and CDR2 SVGAGI (reference sequence). The ends were cut back, 0 bases at V and 0 bases at J, with 12 bases in the middle. CDR3 length equals 16 residues. CDR3 nucleotide sequence: TGTGCCAGCAGTTACTCTTTCATAGACACCTCCTACGAGCAGTACTTC. Residues: CASSYSFIDTSYEQYF.

This clone appeared a single time. The J gene is TRBJ2-7, the V gene TRBV2, with a weak D call TRBD1 (6 bases). The germline V and J ends were trimmed by 7 bases and 2 bases, with 9 bases remaining between them. This CDR3 has 12 amino acids. Germline-derived CDR1 and CDR2 are SNHLY and FYNNEI. CDR3: CASNRVAYEQYF. In nucleotides, the CDR3 is TGTGCCAGCAACAGGGTGGCCTACGAGCAGTACTTC.

Concerning this clone: Different DNA sequences within this sample yield the same CDR3. In nucleotides, the CDR3 is TGTGCCTGGAGTGTACATGCGGGAGTCACAGATACGCAGTATTTT. It is translated as CAWSVHAGVTDTQYF. The rearrangement links TRBV30 to TRBJ2-3; TRBD2 aligns across 7 bases. The CDR3 sequence is 15 residues long. The germline V gene has CDR1 GTSNPN and CDR2 SVGIG (reference sequence). The V segment lost 0 bases and the J segment 2 bases; nucleotides outside the gene matches: 5.

The V call is TRBV2, the J call TRBJ1-2; D uncertain. Trimming pared 4 bases from V and 7 bases from J, leaving 13 bases between. Germline lookup yields CDR1 SNHLY and CDR2 FYNNEI. The CDR3 length is 13 residues. CDR3 nucleotide sequence: TGTGCCAGCAGTGCCCGCCAGGAAGGTGGCTACACCTTC. Translation: CASSARQEGGYTF.

V gene TRBV5-4 combines with J gene TRBJ1-2; D remains unclear. Trimming stripped 1 base from V and 7 bases from J, with 20 bases between. The CDR3 spans 16 residues. The germline V gene has CDR1 SGHNT and CDR2 YYREEE (reference sequence). The CDR3, as DNA: TGTGCCAGCAGCTTGCCCGACCTATCGGTACCCGGTGGCTACACCTTC. This gives the protein CASSLPDLSVPGGYTF.

Concerning this clone: Other DNA sequences in the same sample also yield this CDR3. This chain's CDR3 is CSVGDRGYEQYF. CDR3 bases: TGCAGCGTGGGGGACAGGGGATACGAGCAGTACTTC. The rearrangement joins TRBV29-1 to TRBJ2-7; 10 bases fit TRBD1. The CDR3 loop spans 12 amino acids. J was trimmed by 4 bases and V by 6 bases; bases with no gene match: 3. Germline loops: CDR1 SQVTM, CDR2 ANQGSEA.

The rearrangement joins TRBV6-5 to TRBJ1-6; 9 nucleotides line up with TRBD1. The CDR3 sequence is 14 residues long. In germline, CDR1 is MNHEY, CDR2 SVGAGI. The V segment lost 5 bases and the J segment 10 bases; nucleotides outside the gene matches: 6. CDR3 nucleotides: TGTGCCAGCAGTCAACAGGGGGCTAGATCACCCCTCCACTTT. Translation: CASSQQGARSPLHF.

This chain joins TRBV2 and TRBJ2-5; 7 nucleotides agree with TRBD2. The CDR3 runs 14 residues. Trimming cost V 6 bases and J 4 bases; bases outside gene matches: 8. CDR1 SNHLY and CDR2 FYNNEI come from the germline V gene. CDR3 DNA sequence: TGTGCCAGCAGGAAGGAACTAGCGTTAGAGACCCAGTACTTC. Translated: CASRKELALETQYF.

Turning to this clone: The same CDR3 arises from other DNA sequences in this sample as well. This rearrangement joins TRBV11-2 to TRBJ2-7; D remains ambiguous. CDR3 length: 14 residues. Trimming cost V 1 base and J 0 bases, with 7 bases left between them. CDR1 is SGHAT, CDR2 FQNNGV, per germline. Here the CDR3 reads CASSLGPSSYEQYF. The CDR3 DNA reads as TGTGCCAGCAGCTTAGGCCCCAGCTCCTACGAGCAGTACTTC.

The V gene is TRBV29-1, the J gene TRBJ1-6; no clear D. Germline loops: CDR1 SQVTM, CDR2 ANQGSEA. V dropped 5 bases and J dropped 6 bases, with 8 bases sitting between them. This CDR3 is 12 amino acids long. In nucleotides, the CDR3 is TGCAGCGTTTCGGGCACTAATTCACCCCTCCACTTT. Amino acids: CSVSGTNSPLHF.

CDR3 amino acids: CASSPQGGARYEKLFF. CDR3 DNA sequence: TGTGCCAGCTCCCCTCAAGGGGGGGCTAGGTATGAAAAACTGTTTTTT. The V call is TRBV18, the J call TRBJ1-4; a possible D gene is TRBD1 (6 bases). The CDR3 totals 16 residues. The ends were cut back, 6 bases at V and 6 bases at J, with 20 bases in the middle. Germline V gene lookup returns CDR1 KGHSH and CDR2 LQKENI.

V usage is TRBV5-8 and J usage is TRBJ1-4; possible D gene TRBD1, 5 bases. Germline-derived CDR1 and CDR2 are SGHTS and YDEGEE. The CDR3 has 14 amino acids. V was shortened by 4 bases and J by 3 bases, with 10 bases between the two germline ends. In nucleotides, the CDR3 is TGTGCCAGCAGCCATTCAGGGTCTAATGAAAAACTGTTTTTT. Its protein product is CASSHSGSNEKLFF.

Points on this clone: The sample has other DNA sequences that encode this CDR3 too. The chain uses TRBV5-1 and TRBJ2-3; D is possibly TRBD2 (6 bases). CDR1 SGHRS and CDR2 YFSETQ come from the germline V gene. The CDR3 loop spans 13 amino acids. V dropped 2 bases and J dropped 6 bases, with 10 bases sitting between them. The CDR3 loop reads CASSLLAPDTQYF. CDR3 nucleotides: TGCGCCAGCAGCTTACTAGCACCCGATACGCAGTATTTT.

This chain links TRBV7-8 with TRBJ2-2, with TRBD2 matching 9 bases. J lost 1 base, V lost 3 bases, and 3 bases had no gene match. Germline lookup yields CDR1 SGHVS and CDR2 FQNEAQ. The CDR3 has 16 amino acids. The CDR3 sequence: CASSFLAGENTGELFF. The CDR3 DNA follows: TGTGCCAGCAGCTTCTTAGCGGGAGAGAACACCGGGGAGCTGTTTTTT.

J is TRBJ2-3 and V is TRBV27; weak D call: TRBD2 (6 bases). This CDR3 has 18 residues. Trimming removed 4 bases from V and 0 bases from J, with 20 bases in between. The germline V gene has CDR1 MNHEY and CDR2 SMNVEV (reference sequence). CDR3 region: CASSSRRPGRGSTDTQYF. Written as DNA, the CDR3 is TGTGCCAGCAGTTCCCGGAGGCCCGGGCGGGGTAGCACAGATACGCAGTATTTT.

CDR3: CASSDWGSPRQGYTF. The CDR3 DNA reads TGTGCCAGCAGTGATTGGGGCAGCCCAAGACAAGGCTACACCTTC. The gene calls are TRBV2 and TRBJ1-2; weak D call: TRBD1 (5 bases). This CDR3 contains 15 residues. V lost 3 bases and J lost 8, with 19 bases in between. Germline V gene lookup returns CDR1 SNHLY and CDR2 FYNNEI. The variable domain in full, completed from reference TRBV2 and TRBJ1-2, reads EPEVTQTPSHQVTQMGQEVILRCVPISNHLYFYWYRQILGQKVEFLVSFYNNEISEKSEIFDDQFSVERPDGSNFTLKIRSTKLEDSAMYFCASSDWGSPRQGYTFGSGTRLTVV.

The chain has TRBV6-6 and TRBJ1-5; perhaps TRBD1 as D (6 bases). CDR1 and CDR2 from the germline V gene are MNHNY and SVGAGI (reference sequence). This CDR3 has 16 residues. Trimming removed 2 bases from V and 4 bases from J, with 15 bases in between. The CDR3 DNA reads TGTGCCAGCAGTTACGGTGGGGGGCAGGGGAATCAGCCCCAGCATTTT. Amino acid sequence: CASSYGGGQGNQPQHF.

This chain joins TRBV10-3 and TRBJ1-3; a possible D gene is TRBD1 (6 bases). Germline assignment: CDR1 ENHRY and CDR2 SYGVKD. Trimming shortened V by 0 bases and J by 3 bases, and 18 bases separated the two germline ends. The CDR3 is 18 residues long. The CDR3 here is CAISESSGRGGDGNTIYF. CDR3 DNA: TGTGCCATCAGTGAGTCGAGCGGAAGGGGGGGAGATGGAAACACCATATATTTT.

The rearrangement uses TRBV6-4 and TRBJ2-7, with D perhaps matching TRBD2 (5 bases). Looked up from germline, CDR1 is MRHNA and CDR2 is SNTAGT. Trimming cost V 7 bases and J 6 bases, with 28 bases left between them. The CDR3 length is 17 residues. As DNA, the CDR3 is TGTGCCAGCACTGAGGAAGGGTGTGGGCTTGCGGGCTGCGAGCAGTACTTC. It specifies CASTEEGCGLAGCEQYF.